The 32 T cell receptor beta chains reported below all come from one sample, sequenced in a study of blood T cell repertoires in COVID-19. Produced via immunoSEQ multiplex PCR; TCRdb's table is partial and in-frame only. The sample lists about 310,000 clones; about 91% were seen once. Sequenced material: PBMCs or T cells enriched from blood (not recorded which). These receptors came from a woman between 35 and 50 years old who had recovered from COVID-19.

In regard to this clone: Within the sample, other DNA sequences also encode this same CDR3. The V call is TRBV27, the J call TRBJ1-6; 8 bases align to TRBD1. CDR3 length equals 14 residues. Trimming took 8 bases from V and 6 from J; bases not matched to a gene: 6. Germline V gene lookup returns CDR1 MNHEY and CDR2 SMNVEV (reference sequence). The CDR3 reads CASSLDRGNSPLHF. The CDR3 DNA follows: TGTGCCAGCTCCCTCGACAGGGGTAATTCACCCCTCCACTTT.

The chain combines TRBV6-4 with TRBJ1-6; D might be TRBD1 (5 bases). Germline V lookup: CDR1 MRHNA, CDR2 SNTAGT. This CDR3 has 16 amino acids. V was pared by 0 bases and J by 9 bases, with 15 bases between. Here the CDR3 reads CASSDSIRVGGSPLHF. Written as DNA, the CDR3 is TGTGCCAGCAGTGACTCGATAAGGGTGGGGGGTTCACCCCTCCACTTT.

DNA of the CDR3: TGTGCCAGCTCACCACAGCCTGACTCTGGAAACACCATATATTTT. Protein: CASSPQPDSGNTIYF. The chain links TRBV18 to TRBJ1-3; D call uncertain. Trimming cost V 1 base and J 0 bases, with 7 bases left between them. CDR1 KGHSH and CDR2 LQKENI come from the germline V gene. This CDR3 comprises 15 residues.

V usage is TRBV4-3 and J usage is TRBJ2-7, with 9 nucleotides matching TRBD2. CDR1 and CDR2 from the germline V gene are LGHNA and YSLEER. V dropped 1 base and J dropped 7; count of bases not matched to a gene: 8. The CDR3 length is 15 residues. DNA of the CDR3: TGCGCCAGCAGCCAAGTAGTACTAGCGGGTAATGAGCAGTACTTC. Translating it yields CASSQVVLAGNEQYF.

The chain is built from TRBV19 and TRBJ1-6, with 9 bases that match TRBD1. There are 16 residues in the CDR3. J lost 8 bases, V lost 3 bases, and 8 bases had no gene match. From germline, CDR1 is LNHDA and CDR2 SQIVND (reference sequence). This chain's CDR3 is CASSMRTGARDSPLHF. CDR3 nucleotides: TGTGCCAGTAGTATGCGGACAGGGGCCCGGGATTCACCCCTCCACTTT. The complete variable domain, with remaining parts taken from reference TRBV19 and TRBJ1-6, reads DGGITQSPKYLFRKEGQNVTLSCEQNLNHDAMYWYRQDPGQGLRLIYYSQIVNDFQKGDIAEGYSVSREKKESFPLTVTSAQKNPTAFYLCASSMRTGARDSPLHFGNGTRLTVT.

This sequence joins TRBV27 and TRBJ2-4; 7 bases align to TRBD1. The CDR3 covers 14 residues. Germline values: CDR1 MNHEY, CDR2 SMNVEV (reference sequence). V gave up 4 bases and J gave up 7 bases; unmatched junction bases: 7. For the CDR3, the DNA is TGTGCCAGCAGTTCCTTGGACAGGAGGAACATTCAGTACTTC. Protein product: CASSSLDRRNIQYF.

The V and J genes are TRBV5-1 and TRBJ2-2; D gene ambiguous. This CDR3 contains 14 residues. Trimming left V 4 bases short and J 7 bases short, with 14 bases between. Germline V gives CDR1 SGHRS, CDR2 YFSETQ. CDR3 nucleotide sequence: TGCGCCAGCAGCCAGAGGCTAACTTTCGGGGAGCTGTTTTTT. It codes for CASSQRLTFGELFF. Using reference TRBV5-1 and TRBJ2-2 for the parts outside the CDR3, the full variable domain is KAGVTQTPRYLIKTRGQQVTLSCSPISGHRSVSWYQQTPGQGLQFLFEYFSETQRNKGNFPGRFSGRQFSNSRSEMNVSTLELGDSALYLCASSQRLTFGELFFGEGSRLTVL.

The rearrangement links TRBV28 to TRBJ2-3, with 7 bases matching TRBD2. Germline CDR1 reads MDHEN; CDR2 reads SYDVKM. The CDR3 extends over 14 amino acids. The V gene end was trimmed by 6 bases and the J gene end by 7 bases; junction bases not matched to a gene: 10. The chain's CDR3 is CASRTSEAGYTQYF. In DNA, the CDR3 is TGTGCCAGCAGAACTAGCGAGGCTGGATATACGCAGTATTTT. The full variable domain, its missing parts supplied by reference TRBV28 and TRBJ2-3, is DVKVTQSSRYLVKRTGEKVFLECVQDMDHENMFWYRQDPGLGLRLIYFSYDVKMKEKGDIPEGYSVSREKKERFSLILESASTNQTSMYLCASRTSEAGYTQYFGPGTRLTVL.

This CDR3 reads CSVMDTGYGYTF. CDR3 DNA: TGCAGCGTCATGGACACCGGCTATGGCTACACCTTC. The rearrangement uses TRBV29-1 and TRBJ1-2; weak D call: TRBD1 (5 bases). Germline V CDR1 and CDR2: SQVTM, ANQGSEA. The ends were cut back, 6 bases at V and 4 bases at J, with 12 bases in the middle. The CDR3 runs to 12 residues.

This clone was observed a few times. The chain combines TRBV3-1 (or the pseudogene TRBV3-2) with TRBJ2-7; possible D gene TRBD1, 5 bases. The CDR3 runs 16 residues. V lost 0 bases and J lost 7, with 19 bases in between. Germline V gives CDR1 LGHDT, CDR2 YNNKEL (reference sequence). The chain's CDR3 is CASSQDGGQGLREQYF. The CDR3 DNA is TGTGCCAGCAGCCAAGATGGCGGTCAGGGCCTAAGAGAGCAGTACTTC.

The J gene is TRBJ2-7, the V gene TRBV28; 9 nucleotides line up with TRBD2. V lost 5 bases to trimming and J lost 4 bases; unmatched junction nucleotides: 15. The CDR3 runs to 17 residues. Germline CDR1 is MDHEN and CDR2 is SYDVKM. The CDR3 sequence: CASSPGGVSSGIYEQYF. The CDR3 DNA sequence: TGTGCCAGCAGTCCCGGCGGGGTTTCTAGCGGGATTTACGAGCAGTACTTC.

The V and J genes are TRBV7-9 and TRBJ1-2; D perhaps matches TRBD1 (6 bases). Germline CDR1 is SEHNR and CDR2 is FQNEAQ (reference sequence). CDR3 length: 15 amino acids. V lost 5 bases, J lost 4 bases, and 17 bases lay in between. The CDR3 DNA is TGTGCCAGCAGCCGCCAGGGGAAGGGGCTCTATGGCTACACCTTC. This encodes CASSRQGKGLYGYTF. The full variable domain, completed using reference TRBV7-9 and TRBJ1-2, is DTGVSQNPRHKITKRGQNVTFRCDPISEHNRLYWYRQTLGQGPEFLTYFQNEAQLEKSRLLSDRFSAERPKGSFSTLEIQRTEQGDSAMYLCASSRQGKGLYGYTFGSGTRLTVV.

The V and J genes are TRBV7-2 and TRBJ2-2; D unresolved. V lost 2 bases, J lost 9 bases, and 7 bases lay in between. The CDR3 extends over 12 amino acids. Per the germline V gene, CDR1 is SGHTA and CDR2 is FQGNSA. CDR3 sequence: CASSLSPRELFF. CDR3 DNA: TGTGCCAGCAGCTTAAGCCCGCGGGAGCTGTTTTTT.

The rearrangement joins TRBV7-2 to TRBJ2-3; 9 bases line up with TRBD2. This CDR3 comprises 14 residues. CDR1 SGHTA and CDR2 FQGNSA come from the germline V gene. Trimming cost V 8 bases and J 3 bases; bases outside gene matches: 6. The CDR3 nucleotides read TGTGCCAGCTCCAGGCTAGCGGGGACAGATACGCAGTATTTT. Protein sequence: CASSRLAGTDTQYF.

On this clone: A junction end diverges from the germline sequence, so it may reflect a read error. The V call is TRBV7-7, the J call TRBJ2-1; TRBD1 agrees at 7 bases. This CDR3 is built from 15 residues. Germline CDR1 and CDR2: SSHAT and FNYEAQ (reference sequence). The CDR3 reads CASSLGDSNNNEQFF. The DNA of the CDR3 is TGTGCTAGCAGCTTAGGGGACAGTAATAACAATGAGCAGTTCTTC.

The V and J genes are TRBV30 and TRBJ2-2, with 9 bases identical to TRBD2. The CDR3 totals 14 residues. Germline trimming cut 7 bases from V and 1 base from J; bases unmatched to any gene: 4. CDR1 GTSNPN and CDR2 SVGIG come from the germline V gene (reference sequence). DNA for the CDR3: TGTGCCTCGGGCGGGGGGGTGAACACCGGGGAGCTGTTTTTT. It encodes CASGGGVNTGELFF.

The V gene is TRBV4-3, the J gene TRBJ1-1; D ambiguous. This CDR3 has 16 residues. Germline CDR1 is LGHNA and CDR2 is YSLEER. Between the trimmed V and J ends, which lost 1 base and 2 bases, there was a span of 14 bases. Written as DNA, the CDR3 is TGCGCCAGCAGCCAAGGGTTGGCGGCCATTAACACTGAAGCTTTCTTT. This sequence encodes CASSQGLAAINTEAFF.

This chain connects TRBV5-4 to TRBJ2-7; possibly TRBD2 for D (6 bases). Deletions cut 0 bases from V and 7 bases from J, with 20 bases between. Germline V lookup: CDR1 SGHNT, CDR2 YYREEE (reference sequence). This CDR3 has 16 residues. The CDR3 DNA follows: TGTGCCAGCAGCTTGGGGGAGCGGGTGACCCTGAGGGAGCAGTACTTC. Translation gives CASSLGERVTLREQYF.

This clone was seen more than once but under ten times. The chain employs TRBV19 and TRBJ2-7; TRBD1 matches at 8 bases. The germline V gene has CDR1 LNHDA and CDR2 SQIVND (reference sequence). The CDR3 covers 15 residues. V shed 3 bases and J 2 bases; nucleotides not matched to a gene: 6. The chain's CDR3 is CASSIGAGGPYEQYF. Written as DNA, the CDR3 is TGTGCCAGTAGTATTGGGGCAGGGGGCCCCTACGAGCAGTACTTC.

The chain is built from TRBV5-8 and TRBJ1-5; D not resolved. The CDR3 totals 15 residues. V shed 0 bases and J shed 5 bases, with 12 bases lying between them. CDR1 SGHTS and CDR2 YDEGEE come from the germline V gene. The CDR3 DNA reads TGTGCCAGCAGCTTGGCCCTCGGGTTCCATCAGCCCCAGCATTTT. It yields the protein CASSLALGFHQPQHF.

This chain uses TRBV14 with TRBJ1-1; TRBD1 aligns across 9 bases. The J segment lost 6 bases and the V segment lost 0 bases, leaving 5 bases of the junction unmatched. Per the germline V gene, CDR1 is SGHDN and CDR2 is FVKESK. The CDR3 totals 15 residues. CDR3 in amino acids: CASSQDGGQGSEAFF. The CDR3 DNA follows: TGTGCCAGCAGCCAAGATGGGGGACAGGGTTCTGAAGCTTTCTTT.

The chain has TRBV21-1 and TRBJ2-7; the table's D gene call, TRBD2, was not cross checked with the DNA. TRBV21-1 represents a pseudogene. The CDR3 spans 14 residues. The CDR3 DNA is TGTGCCAAACCACTAGGGAAGATATCCTACGAGCAGTACTTC. Protein product: CAKPLGKISYEQYF.

This chain connects TRBV7-2 to TRBJ1-6; D remains unclear. Trimming removed 0 bases from V and 6 bases from J, with 15 bases in between. Germline V gene sequence: CDR1 SGHTA, CDR2 FQGNSA. This CDR3 region has 17 residues. The CDR3 DNA reads TGTGCCAGCAGCTTAGCCTGGCCGGAGGGAGGTAATTCACCCCTCCACTTT. Protein: CASSLAWPEGGNSPLHF.

This clone occurred once. The gene calls are TRBV7-8 and TRBJ1-2; tentatively, D is TRBD1 (5 bases). The CDR3 runs 14 residues. Germline CDR1 and CDR2: SGHVS and FQNEAQ. V was pared by 5 bases and J by 0 bases, with 10 bases between. CDR3 bases: TGTGCCAGCAGCCCGACAGACGCTAACTATGGCTACACCTTC. It translates to CASSPTDANYGYTF.

The V gene is TRBV3-1 (or the pseudogene TRBV3-2), the J gene TRBJ2-1; D perhaps matches TRBD2 (6 bases). This CDR3 is 14 amino acids long. Germline CDR1 reads LGHDT; CDR2 reads YNNKEL (reference sequence). Trimming removed 5 bases from V and 12 bases from J, with 20 bases in between. CDR3 in amino acids: CASSSRDSFRGQFF. The CDR3 coding sequence is TGTGCCAGCAGCTCCCGGGACTCATTCCGGGGGCAGTTCTTC.

This chain links TRBV28 with TRBJ1-1, with a tentative D call TRBD1 (5 bases). The V end lost 4 bases, the J end lost 6 bases, and 12 bases lay between the germline ends. CDR3 size: 13 residues. Germline V CDR1 and CDR2: MDHEN, SYDVKM. CDR3 in DNA: TGTGCCAGCAGTTATGACAGTTATGCTGAAGCTTTCTTT. Its translation is CASSYDSYAEAFF.

This clone showed up just once. The chain employs TRBV4-1 and TRBJ1-3, with D possibly matching TRBD1 (5 bases). Germline V gene sequence: CDR1 MGHRA, CDR2 YSYEKL. The CDR3 runs 16 residues. V gave up 3 bases and J gave up 2 bases, with 14 bases separating them. The CDR3 reads CASSHHGGVAGNTIYF. CDR3 sequence (DNA): TGCGCCAGCAGCCACCACGGGGGAGTCGCTGGAAACACCATATATTTT.

CDR3 sequence (DNA): TGTGCCAGCAGAGACGCCGGGGCCCAGTACTTC. This gives the protein CASRDAGAQYF. The chain is built from TRBV2 and TRBJ2-5; the D gene is possibly TRBD2 (5 bases). V lost 6 bases, J lost 9 bases, and 11 bases lay in between. This CDR3 is built from 11 residues. Germline CDR1 SNHLY, CDR2 FYNNEI.

The chain uses TRBV29-1 and TRBJ2-2; possible D gene TRBD1, 5 bases. The CDR3 is made up of 15 amino acids. Germline V gives CDR1 SQVTM, CDR2 ANQGSEA. Trimming stripped 6 bases from V and 0 bases from J, with 14 bases between. CDR3: CSVDTLDTNTGELFF. The CDR3 DNA reads TGCAGCGTCGATACGTTGGACACGAACACCGGGGAGCTGTTTTTT.

The chain recombines TRBV7-2 with TRBJ1-5, with a tentative D call TRBD1 (5 bases). CDR3 length equals 15 residues. CDR1 is SGHTA, CDR2 FQGNSA, per germline. Trimming removed 5 bases from V and 7 bases from J, with 18 bases in between. CDR3 amino acids: CASSANGGGDQPQHF. The CDR3 bases are TGTGCCAGCAGCGCAAACGGCGGGGGGGACCAGCCCCAGCATTTT.

The J gene is TRBJ2-3, the V gene TRBV29-1; D possibly corresponds to TRBD1 (6 bases). In germline, CDR1 is SQVTM, CDR2 ANQGSEA. The CDR3 spans 14 residues. The V gene lost 6 bases and the J gene lost 2 bases, with 15 bases spanning the gap. CDR3: CSVRGTVNTDTQYF. CDR3 in DNA: TGCAGCGTGAGGGGGACGGTAAACACAGATACGCAGTATTTT.

This clone occurred a few times. The chain combines TRBV7-2 with TRBJ2-5; the D gene is possibly TRBD2 (5 bases). Trimming shortened V by 1 base and J by 3 bases, and 6 bases separated the two germline ends. The CDR3 has 13 residues. The V gene's germline CDR1 is SGHTA and CDR2 FQGNSA. The CDR3 DNA reads TGTGCCAGCAGCTTAGAAGCGGAAGAGACCCAGTACTTC. Its translation is CASSLEAEETQYF.